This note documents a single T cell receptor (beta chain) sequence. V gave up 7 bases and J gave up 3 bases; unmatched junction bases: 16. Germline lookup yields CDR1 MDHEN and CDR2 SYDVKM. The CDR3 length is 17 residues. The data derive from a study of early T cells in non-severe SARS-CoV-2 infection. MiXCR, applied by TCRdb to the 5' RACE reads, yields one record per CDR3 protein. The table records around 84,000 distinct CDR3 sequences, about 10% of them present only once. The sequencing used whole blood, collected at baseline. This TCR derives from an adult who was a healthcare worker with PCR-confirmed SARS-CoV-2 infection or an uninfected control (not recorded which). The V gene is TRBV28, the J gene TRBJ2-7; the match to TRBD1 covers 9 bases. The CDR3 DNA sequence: TGTGCCAGCAACTCAGGGACAGGGACTACAATGGACTACGAGCAGTACTTC. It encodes CASNSGTGTTMDYEQYF.